These T cell receptor beta chains were read from a single sample in a study of CD8 T cells in Susac syndrome. TCRdb redid the calling of the immunoSEQ multiplex PCR reads with MiXCR, one entry per CDR3 protein. The repertoire holds hundreds of thousands of distinct CDR3 sequences, over 75% seen once, with 0.21% in the top ten. The specimen was CD8+ T cells from PBMCs. All receptors derive from a human donor with multiple sclerosis. CDR3s include the opening cysteine and the closing phenylalanine or tryptophan. Fields, in order: J gene, D gene, clone size, V gene, CDR3 protein, CDR3 DNA. The D gene is left open where the match is weak. Clone size is stated in some rows and not others, as once, few, many or a class when expanded.

j_gene: TRBJ2-7; d_gene: -; abundance: few; v_gene: TRBV7-9; CDR3aa: CASSFPGPEQYF; CDR3nt: TGTGCCAGCAGCTTCCCGGGACCCGAGCAGTACTTC
j_gene: TRBJ1-4; d_gene: -; abundance: -; v_gene: TRBV28; CDR3aa: CASSLVLRENEKLFF; CDR3nt: TGTGCCAGCAGTTTAGTCTTGCGAGAGAATGAAAAACTGTTTTTT
j_gene: TRBJ2-1; d_gene: -; abundance: -; v_gene: TRBV10-3; CDR3aa: CAISDWWGLIYNEQFF; CDR3nt: TGTGCCATCAGTGATTGGTGGGGCCTTATTTACAATGAGCAGTTCTTC
j_gene: TRBJ2-7; d_gene: -; abundance: once; v_gene: TRBV20-1; CDR3aa: CSARDADVSYEQYF; CDR3nt: TGCAGTGCTAGAGATGCCGACGTCTCCTACGAGCAGTACTTC
j_gene: TRBJ2-7; d_gene: -; abundance: few; v_gene: TRBV6-2/TRBV6-3; CDR3aa: CASSYSRGGQYF; CDR3nt: TGTGCCAGCAGTTACTCCCGGGGCGGGCAGTACTTC
j_gene: TRBJ2-7; d_gene: TRBD2; abundance: few; v_gene: TRBV27; CDR3aa: CASSYTSAGEQYF; CDR3nt: TGTGCCAGCAGTTATACTAGCGCAGGTGAGCAGTACTTC
j_gene: TRBJ1-1; d_gene: -; abundance: -; v_gene: TRBV7-9; CDR3aa: CASSLGWRDDLGGEAFF; CDR3nt: TGTGCCAGCAGCTTAGGGTGGAGGGATGACTTGGGGGGTGAAGCTTTCTTT
j_gene: TRBJ2-2; d_gene: TRBD1; abundance: -; v_gene: TRBV28; CDR3aa: CASSPRQGATGELFF; CDR3nt: TGTGCCAGCAGTCCAAGACAGGGGGCCACCGGGGAGCTGTTTTTT
j_gene: TRBJ2-1; d_gene: TRBD2; abundance: few; v_gene: TRBV3-1; CDR3aa: CASSQDKLAVYNEQFF; CDR3nt: TGTGCCAGCAGCCAAGATAAGCTAGCGGTCTACAATGAGCAGTTCTTC
j_gene: TRBJ2-1; d_gene: -; abundance: -; v_gene: TRBV24-1; CDR3aa: CATSDTGSSYNEQFF; CDR3nt: TGTGCCACCAGTGATACAGGGTCCTCCTACAATGAGCAGTTCTTC
j_gene: TRBJ2-3; d_gene: -; abundance: few; v_gene: TRBV11-2; CDR3aa: CASSFTGAVTDTQYF; CDR3nt: TGTGCCAGCAGCTTTACGGGAGCGGTAACAGATACGCAGTATTTT
j_gene: TRBJ2-1; d_gene: -; abundance: -; v_gene: TRBV14; CDR3aa: CASSSGTRRVPYNEQFF; CDR3nt: TGTGCCAGCAGCTCCGGGACACGCAGGGTGCCCTACAATGAGCAGTTCTTC
j_gene: TRBJ2-7; d_gene: TRBD2; abundance: -; v_gene: TRBV27; CDR3aa: CASSPLWVLAGYHEQYF; CDR3nt: TGTGCCAGCAGCCCCCTGTGGGTGCTAGCGGGATATCACGAGCAGTACTTC
j_gene: TRBJ2-7; d_gene: TRBD1; abundance: -; v_gene: TRBV20-1; CDR3aa: CSARESDRGSEQYF; CDR3nt: TGCAGTGCTAGAGAGTCGGACAGGGGGTCCGAGCAGTACTTC
j_gene: TRBJ1-2; d_gene: -; abundance: -; v_gene: TRBV29-1; CDR3aa: CSVEDWEGGRYGYTF; CDR3nt: TGCAGCGTTGAAGATTGGGAGGGGGGGCGCTATGGCTACACCTTC
j_gene: TRBJ2-3; d_gene: TRBD2; abundance: -; v_gene: TRBV5-4; CDR3aa: CASSVGLAGVDTQYF; CDR3nt: TGTGCCAGCAGCGTCGGACTAGCGGGAGTGGATACGCAGTATTTT
j_gene: TRBJ1-1; d_gene: -; abundance: -; v_gene: TRBV10-3; CDR3aa: CAISDGRVMNTEAFF; CDR3nt: TGTGCCATCAGTGATGGCCGCGTCATGAACACTGAAGCTTTCTTT
j_gene: TRBJ1-2; d_gene: -; abundance: -; v_gene: TRBV7-9; CDR3aa: CASSGGPGLEYYGYTF; CDR3nt: TGTGCCAGCAGCGGAGGCCCGGGTTTGGAGTACTATGGCTACACCTTC
j_gene: TRBJ2-7; d_gene: -; abundance: -; v_gene: TRBV20-1; CDR3aa: CSASTWRGSYEQYF; CDR3nt: TGCAGTGCCTCTACGTGGCGAGGATCCTACGAGCAGTACTTC
j_gene: TRBJ2-6; d_gene: -; abundance: -; v_gene: TRBV12-3/TRBV12-4; CDR3aa: CASIRRGSGANVLTF; CDR3nt: TGTGCCAGCATCCGCAGGGGCTCTGGGGCCAACGTCCTGACTTTC
j_gene: TRBJ2-2; d_gene: -; abundance: -; v_gene: TRBV9; CDR3aa: CASSTLQGNTGELFF; CDR3nt: TGTGCCAGCAGCACATTACAGGGGAACACCGGGGAGCTGTTTTTT
j_gene: TRBJ1-1; d_gene: -; abundance: -; v_gene: TRBV7-9; CDR3aa: CASSSTYTEAFF; CDR3nt: TGTGCCAGCAGCTCCACTTACACTGAAGCTTTCTTT
j_gene: TRBJ2-2; d_gene: -; abundance: -; v_gene: TRBV4-1; CDR3aa: CASNTDYRYGELFF; CDR3nt: TGCGCCAGCAACACGGACTACCGGTATGGGGAGCTGTTTTTT
j_gene: TRBJ1-2; d_gene: -; abundance: -; v_gene: TRBV20-1; CDR3aa: CSARDYRSQSYGYTF; CDR3nt: TGCAGTGCTAGAGACTACAGGTCACAATCGTATGGCTACACCTTC
j_gene: TRBJ2-3; d_gene: -; abundance: -; v_gene: TRBV20-1; CDR3aa: CSRRAARYF; CDR3nt: TGCAGTAGAAGGGCGGCGAGGTATTTT
j_gene: TRBJ1-4; d_gene: -; abundance: -; v_gene: TRBV27; CDR3aa: CASSLNSGLLNEKLFF; CDR3nt: TGTGCCAGCAGTTTAAATTCGGGACTCCTAAATGAAAAACTGTTTTTT
j_gene: TRBJ2-1; d_gene: TRBD2; abundance: once; v_gene: TRBV4-3; CDR3aa: CASSRRLAGGPNNEQFF; CDR3nt: TGCGCCAGCAGCCGACGACTAGCGGGAGGGCCAAACAATGAGCAGTTCTTC
j_gene: TRBJ2-7; d_gene: TRBD2; abundance: -; v_gene: TRBV27; CDR3aa: CASSFLAGGNEQYF; CDR3nt: TGTGCCAGCAGTTTTCTAGCGGGAGGAAACGAGCAGTACTTC
j_gene: TRBJ2-3; d_gene: TRBD2; abundance: -; v_gene: TRBV6-2/TRBV6-3; CDR3aa: CASSYGTTLMGLTDTQYF; CDR3nt: TGTGCCAGCAGCTACGGGACTACCCTAATGGGACTCACAGATACGCAGTATTTT
j_gene: TRBJ1-2; d_gene: -; abundance: once; v_gene: TRBV10-3; CDR3aa: CAVQEGEGYTF; CDR3nt: TGTGCCGTCCAAGAGGGGGAAGGCTACACCTTC
j_gene: TRBJ2-3; d_gene: -; abundance: -; v_gene: TRBV2; CDR3aa: CASRGLKSRSGTDTQYF; CDR3nt: TGTGCCAGCCGGGGACTCAAATCCCGATCCGGCACAGATACGCAGTATTTT
j_gene: TRBJ2-3; d_gene: -; abundance: -; v_gene: TRBV12-3/TRBV12-4; CDR3aa: CASSFGASEGSDTQYF; CDR3nt: TGTGCCAGCAGTTTCGGGGCTTCAGAGGGGTCAGATACGCAGTATTTT
j_gene: TRBJ2-7; d_gene: TRBD2; abundance: -; v_gene: TRBV7-9; CDR3aa: CASSLASGGPYEQYF; CDR3nt: TGTGCCAGCAGCTTAGCATCGGGGGGGCCCTACGAGCAGTACTTC
j_gene: TRBJ2-1; d_gene: TRBD2; abundance: -; v_gene: TRBV4-1; CDR3aa: CASSQEGLAGEKFF; CDR3nt: TGCGCCAGCAGCCAGGAGGGACTAGCGGGAGAGAAGTTCTTC
j_gene: TRBJ2-1; d_gene: -; abundance: -; v_gene: TRBV27; CDR3aa: CASSLKGLGVYNEQFF; CDR3nt: TGTGCCAGCAGTTTAAAAGGGCTAGGGGTCTACAATGAGCAGTTCTTC
j_gene: TRBJ1-1; d_gene: -; abundance: -; v_gene: TRBV12-3/TRBV12-4; CDR3aa: CASSFFGAVTEAFF; CDR3nt: TGTGCCAGCAGTTTTTTTGGGGCGGTCACTGAAGCTTTCTTT
j_gene: TRBJ2-5; d_gene: TRBD2; abundance: few; v_gene: TRBV27; CDR3aa: CASSLSAGLAAGETQYF; CDR3nt: TGTGCCAGCAGTTTATCGGCGGGACTAGCGGCTGGGGAGACCCAGTACTTC
j_gene: TRBJ2-1; d_gene: -; abundance: -; v_gene: TRBV19; CDR3aa: CASSIHFTGNAGDEQFF; CDR3nt: TGTGCCAGTAGTATTCATTTTACGGGTAACGCTGGAGATGAGCAGTTCTTC
j_gene: TRBJ2-7; d_gene: TRBD1; abundance: -; v_gene: TRBV4-3; CDR3aa: CASSQHLNRDRGGYEQYF; CDR3nt: TGCGCCAGCAGCCAACATCTTAACCGGGACAGGGGTGGGTACGAGCAGTACTTC
j_gene: TRBJ2-1; d_gene: TRBD2; abundance: -; v_gene: TRBV7-3; CDR3aa: CASSSYLGTSRNEQFF; CDR3nt: TGTGCCAGCAGCTCATACCTCGGGACTAGTAGAAATGAGCAGTTCTTC
j_gene: TRBJ2-7; d_gene: TRBD2; abundance: -; v_gene: TRBV7-9; CDR3aa: CASSTLASGSISEQYF; CDR3nt: TGTGCCAGCAGCACCCTGGCTAGCGGGAGCATCAGCGAGCAGTACTTC
j_gene: TRBJ2-7; d_gene: TRBD1; abundance: few; v_gene: TRBV6-5; CDR3aa: CASSYSGTGPYEQYF; CDR3nt: TGTGCCAGCAGTTATTCCGGGACAGGGCCCTACGAGCAGTACTTC
j_gene: TRBJ2-7; d_gene: TRBD2; abundance: few; v_gene: TRBV6-6; CDR3aa: CASSDYSGSNHEQYF; CDR3nt: TGTGCCAGCAGTGACTATAGCGGGAGCAACCACGAGCAGTACTTC
j_gene: TRBJ2-1; d_gene: -; abundance: -; v_gene: TRBV20-1; CDR3aa: CSASPNLRNEQFF; CDR3nt: TGCAGTGCTAGCCCTAACCTGAGGAATGAGCAGTTCTTC
j_gene: TRBJ2-1; d_gene: TRBD2; abundance: -; v_gene: TRBV29-1; CDR3aa: CSVGGLAGGEYNEQFF; CDR3nt: TGCAGCGTTGGGGGACTAGCGGGAGGGGAGTACAATGAGCAGTTCTTC
j_gene: TRBJ2-7; d_gene: -; abundance: -; v_gene: TRBV7-9; CDR3aa: CASSPPGIHEQYF; CDR3nt: TGTGCCAGCAGCCCCCCGGGTATTCACGAGCAGTACTTC
j_gene: TRBJ1-1; d_gene: -; abundance: -; v_gene: TRBV5-8; CDR3aa: CASSPLEGTDTEAFF; CDR3nt: TGTGCCAGCAGCCCCCTCGAGGGGACGGACACTGAAGCTTTCTTT
j_gene: TRBJ1-2; d_gene: -; abundance: -; v_gene: TRBV9; CDR3aa: CASSVGAGTASNYGYTF; CDR3nt: TGTGCCAGCAGCGTAGGGGCAGGGACGGCTTCTAACTATGGCTACACCTTC
j_gene: TRBJ1-5; d_gene: -; abundance: -; v_gene: TRBV24-1; CDR3aa: CATSETGSHQPQHF; CDR3nt: TGTGCCACCAGTGAAACAGGGTCCCATCAGCCCCAGCATTTT
j_gene: TRBJ2-6; d_gene: TRBD2; abundance: -; v_gene: TRBV7-2; CDR3aa: CASSSRLAGVPGANVLTF; CDR3nt: TGTGCCAGCAGCTCACGACTAGCGGGAGTTCCTGGGGCCAACGTCCTGACTTTC
j_gene: TRBJ2-7; d_gene: -; abundance: -; v_gene: TRBV24-1; CDR3aa: CAKLKSYEQYF; CDR3nt: TGTGCCAAATTAAAGTCCTACGAGCAGTACTTC
j_gene: TRBJ2-5; d_gene: TRBD1; abundance: -; v_gene: TRBV2; CDR3aa: CASSELTGGGETQYF; CDR3nt: TGTGCCAGCAGCGAATTGACAGGGGGCGGAGAGACCCAGTACTTC
j_gene: TRBJ1-1; d_gene: -; abundance: -; v_gene: TRBV7-9; CDR3aa: CASSPRGRAATEAFF; CDR3nt: TGTGCCAGCAGCCCGCGGGGGAGGGCGGCCACTGAAGCTTTCTTT
j_gene: TRBJ2-4; d_gene: -; abundance: -; v_gene: TRBV24-1; CDR3aa: CATSDSGNAKNIQYF; CDR3nt: TGTGCCACCAGTGATTCGGGAAACGCCAAAAACATTCAGTACTTC